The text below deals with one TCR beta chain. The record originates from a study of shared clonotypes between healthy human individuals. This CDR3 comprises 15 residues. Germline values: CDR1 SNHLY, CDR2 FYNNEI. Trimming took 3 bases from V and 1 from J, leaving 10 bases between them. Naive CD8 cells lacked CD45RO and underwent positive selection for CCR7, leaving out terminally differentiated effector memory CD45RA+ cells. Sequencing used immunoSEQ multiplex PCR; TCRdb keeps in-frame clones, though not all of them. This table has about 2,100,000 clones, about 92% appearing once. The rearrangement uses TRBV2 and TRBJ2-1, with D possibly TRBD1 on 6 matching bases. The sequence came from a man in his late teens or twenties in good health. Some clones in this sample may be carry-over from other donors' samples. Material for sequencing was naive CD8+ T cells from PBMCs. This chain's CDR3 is CASSERDISYNEQFF. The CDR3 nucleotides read TGTGCCAGCAGTGAGAGGGACATTTCCTACAATGAGCAGTTCTTC.